This TCR beta chain was captured by sequencing in a study of CD8 T cells in ankylosing spondylitis. In regard to this clonotype: What it recognizes is unknown.

The study's findings and limits: Significantly higher representation of disease-linked clones was reported for matched ankylosing spondylitis synovial fluid. Ankylosing spondylitis blood appeared to carry a characteristic TCR beta motif of roughly eight highly homologous variants.

A single record per CDR3 protein comes from TCRdb applying MiXCR to the 5' RACE reads. Of 25,000 to 30,000 distinct CDR3 sequences in the sample, 7.9% were seen once. Sequencing used blood. This receptor was obtained from a male donor with ankylosing spondylitis or in good health (not recorded which).

DNA of the CDR3: TGTGCCAGCAGCTTGGCCACTGGGTCTGGGGCCAACGTCCTGACTTTC. It codes for CASSLATGSGANVLTF. This chain uses TRBV5-5 with TRBJ2-6, with D unresolved. Germline CDR1 is SGHKS and CDR2 is YYEKEE (reference sequence). V lost 0 bases and J lost 1, with 8 bases in between. This CDR3 region has 16 residues.